What follows is one T cell receptor (beta chain) and its context. Its antigen target is currently unknown. Base qualities are not provided; no much larger clone lies one nucleotide away. Profiling of TCR beta VDJ combinations and CDR3 sequences used genomic DNA as the template. An Illumina HiSeq 2000 was the platform used for TCR repertoire sequencing. Per the original workflow: TRBV/TRBJ rearrangement plots, CDR3 size and DJ length profiles, and Simpson's diversity index were used to evaluate the repertoires. The most abundant DNA sequence in the deep sequencing data was defined as the immunodominant clone. CDR3 amino acid sequences were checked for sharing across subjects and were also compared against the VDJdb database and published repertoires. TCRdb reprocessed the public reads (quality trimming at Q25 with fastp, clone calling with MiXCR) and kept in-frame beta chains. Identical CDR3 proteins give one entry, which carries the most common genes and DNA. TCRdb's processing, not the authors', yielded these V and J calls. The sample table lists approximately 250,000 distinct CDR3 sequences, roughly 82% of them with a count of one. 40% to 55% of the sample is in the top ten clones.

The data stem from a study of CD8+CD57+ T cells in acquired aplastic anemia (dated by TCRdb to the late 2010s). General notes on the study: On average, sorted CD4+ and CD8+ cells yielded approximately 3 ug of extracted DNA, with a range of roughly 0.17 to 27.4 ug. A CD8+CD57+ expansion meant a frequency higher than the mean frequency seen in healthy subjects. General conclusions and limits of the study: Roughly 31 CD8+ CDR3 sequences were shared between patients and controls but appeared highly expressed in patients and within their immunodominant clones. No significant difference in CD8+ Simpson's diversity was found between patients and healthy controls (P=0.060).

Patients chosen for sequencing had shown expansion of CD8+CD57+ cells by flow cytometry. Every patient had a diagnosis of severe acquired aplastic anemia based on International Study of Aplastic Anemia and Agranulocytosis and Camitta criteria. No therapy had been received by the patients at the time of blood sampling. The study deep-sequenced TCR repertoires of sorted CD4+ and CD8+ blood T cells from severe aplastic anemia patients and healthy subjects. Patients were enrolled under clinicaltrials.gov protocols 00001620, 01623167, 00001397, 00071045, 00081523 and 00961064 in the USA. Ficoll-Paque density gradient centrifugation was used to isolate peripheral blood mononuclear cells. Before DNA extraction, CD4+ and CD8+ T cells were sorted by FACS or by magnetic beads. Input material: sorted CD4+, CD8+, or CD8+CD57+ T cells (not recorded which) from PBMCs. The clonotype was recovered from a human donor with aplastic anemia.

Here is the DNA: TGTGCCAGCAGCTCCAGTGGGCGCAATGAAGCTTTCTTT. Translation gives CASSSSGRNEAFF. The sequence links TRBV7-9 to TRBJ1-1; no D gene is confidently identified. The CDR3 holds 13 amino acids from the cysteine to the phenylalanine. CDR3 DNA only is kept here, 39 bases in frame from base 1. CDR1 SEHNR and CDR2 FQNEAQ were looked up in the germline V gene (reference sequence). Between the V and J ends, shortened by 4 bases and 7 bases respectively, the junction contains 13 bases.